This TCR beta chain appears in the sequencing data of a study of blood T cell repertoires in COVID-19. Study summary: The United States, Italy and Spain were the sources of the acute and convalescent COVID-19 samples. From T cells, B-cell-depleted T cells, or PBMCs came the material, which was cDNA or gDNA.

Per the original data handling: The assay estimated nucleated cells by amplifying reference gene primers. The assay was immunoSEQ multiplex PCR, and TCRdb's table has in-frame clones only and misses some. From that table come the V and J calls and clone size; the DNA was used to work out D and trimming. Among approximately 100,000 clones listed, approximately 70% were seen once. Germline loops: CDR1 MDHEN, CDR2 SYDVKM. The CDR3 covers 17 residues. The V segment lost 6 bases and the J segment 3 bases; nucleotides outside the gene matches: 13. The chain recombines TRBV28 with TRBJ1-5, with 8 bases fitting TRBD1. The source material was peripheral blood. The clonotype was recovered from a man aged 80 or over with acute or convalescent COVID-19. The CDR3 reads CASRSAGGVIYNQPQHF. The CDR3 DNA reads TGTGCCAGCAGATCCGCAGGGGGCGTGATTTACAATCAGCCCCAGCATTTT. The full variable domain, its missing parts supplied by reference TRBV28 and TRBJ1-5, is DVKVTQSSRYLVKRTGEKVFLECVQDMDHENMFWYRQDPGLGLRLIYFSYDVKMKEKGDIPEGYSVSREKKERFSLILESASTNQTSMYLCASRSAGGVIYNQPQHFGDGTRLSIL.